This entry lists 8 T cell receptor beta chains sequenced from one sample in a study of beta chain features in type 1 diabetes (dated by TCRdb to 2017 to 2018). General findings and caveats noted by the study authors: In all four CD4+ subsets, TCRB CDR3 length was moderately but significantly shorter in type 1 diabetes patients.

Libraries were constructed by the immunoSEQ multiplex PCR assay. The High Capacity cDNA Reverse Transcription Kit was used to reverse transcribe all of the isolated RNA, meaning that expressed TCRB transcripts were what got sequenced. TCRdb obtained this table from immuneACCESS and retained in-frame rearrangements with V and J assigned. These tables miss some clones; where compared with another copy, unresolved V genes account for less than half of the shortfall, and the remainder is unexplained. The sample table shows about 660,000 clones, and over 12% are seen once. The leading ten clones occupy less than 0.04% of the sample. No cognate antigen is known for these TCRs. Sequencing was carried out using naive CD4+ T cells from blood. The sample's cell subset or site label is to be understood as: true naive CD4+ T cells. Source of these receptors: a young man with type 1 diabetes.

The chain links TRBV28 to TRBJ1-1, with TRBD1 as a possible D gene (6 bases). The CDR3 totals 15 residues. Trimming removed 5 bases at V and 0 bases at J, with 13 bases between. CDR1 MDHEN and CDR2 SYDVKM come from the germline V gene. The CDR3 DNA sequence: TGTGCCAGCAGTGGATCGGACAGCTTGAACACTGAAGCTTTCTTT. This translates into CASSGSDSLNTEAFF.

This clone came up a few times. The chain has TRBV6-4 and TRBJ2-7, with D hard to call. Trimming took off 8 bases at V and 0 bases at J, with 14 bases between the two ends. Per germline, CDR1 MRHNA and CDR2 SNTAGT. The CDR3 sequence is 14 residues long. The CDR3 region is CASGYRAPSYEQYF. The CDR3 DNA sequence: TGTGCCAGCGGATACCGGGCCCCCTCCTACGAGCAGTACTTC.

As to this clone: In the same sample, other DNA sequences code for this CDR3. The chain couples TRBV9 to TRBJ2-5; 10 bases match TRBD1. V shed 2 bases and J 3 bases; nucleotides not matched to a gene: 1. The CDR3 is made up of 14 amino acids. Germline values: CDR1 SGDLS, CDR2 YYNGEE. CDR3 region: CASSVGTGEETQYF. The CDR3 DNA reads as TGTGCCAGCAGCGTCGGGACAGGGGAAGAGACCCAGTACTTC.

This clone was seen a handful of times. The chain employs TRBV4-1 and TRBJ2-1, with D hard to call. The CDR3 contains 13 residues. Trimming took off 4 bases at V and 10 bases at J, with 14 bases between the two ends. Looked up from germline, CDR1 is MGHRA and CDR2 is YSYEKL. The CDR3 loop reads CASSPLGPTEQFF. CDR3 coding DNA: TGCGCCAGCAGCCCCCTCGGACCAACCGAGCAGTTCTTC.

This clone was found a few times. The J gene is TRBJ2-1, the V gene TRBV2; 7 nucleotides match TRBD2. V shed 8 bases and J 8 bases; nucleotides not matched to a gene: 6. The CDR3 loop spans 12 amino acids. CDR1 and CDR2 from the germline V gene are SNHLY and FYNNEI. CDR3 protein: CASGAGVHEQFF. The CDR3 DNA follows: TGTGCCAGCGGGGCGGGGGTCCATGAGCAGTTCTTC.

The CDR3 loop is CAISVGGNGGYTF. The CDR3 bases are TGTGCCATCAGTGTAGGGGGGAATGGAGGCTACACCTTC. The V gene is TRBV10-3, the J gene TRBJ1-2, with D possibly matching TRBD1 (6 bases). Germline loops: CDR1 ENHRY, CDR2 SYGVKD. Trimming removed 4 bases from V and 8 bases from J, with 14 bases in between. The CDR3 runs 13 residues.

This chain links TRBV7-2 with TRBJ1-2, with D perhaps matching TRBD1 (5 bases). Deletions cut 5 bases from V and 6 bases from J, with 13 bases between. Germline-derived CDR1 and CDR2 are SGHTA and FQGNSA. CDR3 length: 13 amino acids. CDR3 sequence reads: CASSPGIAHGYTF. Here the CDR3 DNA reads TGTGCCAGCAGCCCAGGGATTGCCCATGGCTACACCTTC.

The V and J genes are TRBV7-9 and TRBJ1-2; D possibly corresponds to TRBD1 (6 bases). This CDR3 spans 14 amino acids. Germline lookup yields CDR1 SEHNR and CDR2 FQNEAQ (reference sequence). V was clipped by 0 bases and J by 6 bases, with 11 bases between them. The DNA of the CDR3 is TGTGCCAGCAGCTTAGCTCAGGGGTTGCATGGCTACACCTTC. It is translated as CASSLAQGLHGYTF.